Listed below are T cell receptor beta chains from one sample, sequenced in a study of cytomegalovirus exposure and HLA in healthy donors. Clones were sequenced by immunoSEQ multiplex PCR, and TCRdb holds only the in-frame ones, with some missing. The sample yields about 100,000 clones, 65% to 75% seen once. Material: PBMCs. Receptor source: a woman in her thirties or forties in good health and CMV-seronegative. The CDR3 runs from the conserved cysteine through the conserved F or W. A D gene is named only where the DNA matches it firmly. Only part of the rows carry a size: once, few, many, or a class if the clone is expanded.

>TRBV5-6|TRBJ1-4|-|-
TGTGCCAGCAGCCAAACATCGGGAAGTGAAAAACTGTTTTTT
CASSQTSGSEKLFF
>TRBV21-1|TRBJ2-7|once|-
TGTGCCAGCAGCAAAGCGCGTTATAGCGGGAGATACGAGCAGTACTTC
CASSKARYSGRYEQYF
>TRBV7-2|TRBJ1-1|-|-
TGTGCCAGCAGCTTATATGGGGGCCCGTCATCTGAAGCTTTCTTT
CASSLYGGPSSEAFF
>TRBV12-5|TRBJ1-2|once|-
TGTGCTAGTGGTTTGGACGGGCTCGAGGGCTATGGCTACACCTTC
CASGLDGLEGYGYTF
>TRBV15|TRBJ2-2|-|TRBD2
TGTGCCACCAGCAGAGATCGGCCTAGCGGGAGTATCGGGGAGCTGTTTTTT
CATSRDRPSGSIGELFF
>TRBV6-1|TRBJ1-2|few|TRBD1
TGTGCCAGCAGCGACAGGGGCTATGGCTACACCTTC
CASSDRGYGYTF
>TRBV7-2|TRBJ1-1|-|-
TGTGCCAGCAGCTGGGGGGGTCGCGTCGGTGAAGCTTTCTTT
CASSWGGRVGEAFF
>TRBV28|TRBJ2-7|few|TRBD1
TGTGCCAGCAGTTTAGGAACGGGACAGGGGTCCGAGCAGTACTTC
CASSLGTGQGSEQYF
>TRBV5-4|TRBJ2-2|-|TRBD2
TGTGCCAGCAGCTCGACTAGCGGAACCGAGGGCGGGGAGCTGTTTTTT
CASSSTSGTEGGELFF
>TRBV10-3|TRBJ2-5|once|-
TGTGCCATCGGGAACAGGGCAGAGACCCAGTACTTC
CAIGNRAETQYF
>TRBV30|TRBJ2-3|-|-
TGTGCCTGGAACAGGGTTGGGTCAGATACGCAGTATTTT
CAWNRVGSDTQYF
>TRBV10-3|TRBJ1-5|-|-
TGTGCCATCAGTGAGTCAGGAGGGCCCAATCAGCCCCAGCATTTT
CAISESGGPNQPQHF
>TRBV10-3|TRBJ2-1|-|TRBD2
TGTGCCATCAGTTCCCAGCGGGGGGCCTCCAATGAGCAGTTCTTC
CAISSQRGASNEQFF
>TRBV6-5|TRBJ1-2|few|-
TGTGCCAGCAGCCCTACCGGACAGAACTATGGCTACACCTTC
CASSPTGQNYGYTF
>TRBV7-2|TRBJ1-4|-|TRBD1
TGTGCCAGCAGCCTCATTACCGGGACAGGGGAAGAAAAACTGTTTTTT
CASSLITGTGEEKLFF
>TRBV29-1|TRBJ2-3|-|TRBD2
TGCAGCGCCGCACCGAGCGGGGGAACCGATACGCAGTATTTT
CSAAPSGGTDTQYF
>TRBV14|TRBJ1-2|-|TRBD1
TGTGCCAGCAGCCAAGATCACCAGGGGGGTGGCTATGGCTACACCTTC
CASSQDHQGGGYGYTF
>TRBV6-6|TRBJ1-5|-|TRBD1
TGTGCCAGCAGTTCGACAGGGGGCATTCAGCCCCAGCATTTT
CASSSTGGIQPQHF